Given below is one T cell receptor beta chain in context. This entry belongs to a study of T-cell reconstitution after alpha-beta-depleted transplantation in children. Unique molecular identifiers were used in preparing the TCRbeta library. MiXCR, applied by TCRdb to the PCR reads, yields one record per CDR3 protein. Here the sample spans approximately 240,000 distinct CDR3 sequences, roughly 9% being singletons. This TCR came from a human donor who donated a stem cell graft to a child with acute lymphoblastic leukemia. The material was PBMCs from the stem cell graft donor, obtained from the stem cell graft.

The CDR3 loop reads CSVRDNRGGRNNEQFF. The CDR3 region has the DNA TGCAGCGTTAGGGATAACAGGGGAGGGAGGAACAATGAGCAGTTCTTC. The rearrangement joins TRBV29-1 to TRBJ2-1, with D perhaps given as TRBD1 or TRBD2 (7 bases each). V dropped 5 bases and J dropped 5 bases, with 22 bases sitting between them. Germline CDR1 SQVTM, CDR2 ANQGSEA. CDR3 length: 16 amino acids.